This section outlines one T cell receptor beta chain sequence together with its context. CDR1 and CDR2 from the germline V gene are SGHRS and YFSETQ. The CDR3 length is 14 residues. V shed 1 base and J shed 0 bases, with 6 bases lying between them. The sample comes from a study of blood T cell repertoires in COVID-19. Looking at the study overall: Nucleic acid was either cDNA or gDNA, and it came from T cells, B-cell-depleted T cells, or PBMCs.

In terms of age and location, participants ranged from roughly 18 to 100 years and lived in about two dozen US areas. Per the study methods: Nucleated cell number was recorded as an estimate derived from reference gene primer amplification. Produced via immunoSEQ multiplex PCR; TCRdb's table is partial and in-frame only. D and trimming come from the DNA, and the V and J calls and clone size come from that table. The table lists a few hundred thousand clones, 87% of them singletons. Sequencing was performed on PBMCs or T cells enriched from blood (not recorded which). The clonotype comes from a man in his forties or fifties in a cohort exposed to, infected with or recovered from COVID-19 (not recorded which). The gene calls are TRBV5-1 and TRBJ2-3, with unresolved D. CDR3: CASSLSQSTDTQYF. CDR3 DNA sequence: TGCGCCAGCAGCTTGAGTCAGAGCACAGATACGCAGTATTTT.